This T cell receptor (beta chain) appears in the sequencing data of a study of T-cell memory formation after mild COVID-19. Whole-study context: TCR clusters largely stayed donor specific. General study points: Later expanders leaned CD4+, whereas clones that contracted between day 15 and 85 were balanced CD4/CD8. Nothing confirmed that second-wave clones peaking on day 37 were specific for SARS-CoV-2.

This clonotype was seen only a few times. Its antigen is unidentified. Employing constant-segment primers, 5'RACE generated TCR alpha and TCR beta cDNA libraries bearing sample barcodes and UMIs. One entry per CDR3 protein, called by TCRdb with MiXCR from the 5' RACE reads. The table shows 400,000 to 550,000 distinct CDR3 sequences, with roughly 23% occurring only once. Per the germline V gene, CDR1 is KGHDR and CDR2 is SFDVKD. The CDR3 loop spans 17 amino acids. V shed 0 bases and J 5 bases; nucleotides not matched to a gene: 6. Sequenced: PBMCs or a T cell subset sorted from them (not recorded which). The TCR originated in an adult woman who had mild COVID-19 (a few samples of this study predate the infection). Cell type and time point are not known. This chain uses TRBV24-1 with TRBJ2-2; TRBD1 aligns across 9 bases. In nucleotides, the CDR3 is TGTGCCACCAGTGATTTGCCGGGACAGGGTACGACCGGGGAGCTGTTTTTT. It specifies CATSDLPGQGTTGELFF.